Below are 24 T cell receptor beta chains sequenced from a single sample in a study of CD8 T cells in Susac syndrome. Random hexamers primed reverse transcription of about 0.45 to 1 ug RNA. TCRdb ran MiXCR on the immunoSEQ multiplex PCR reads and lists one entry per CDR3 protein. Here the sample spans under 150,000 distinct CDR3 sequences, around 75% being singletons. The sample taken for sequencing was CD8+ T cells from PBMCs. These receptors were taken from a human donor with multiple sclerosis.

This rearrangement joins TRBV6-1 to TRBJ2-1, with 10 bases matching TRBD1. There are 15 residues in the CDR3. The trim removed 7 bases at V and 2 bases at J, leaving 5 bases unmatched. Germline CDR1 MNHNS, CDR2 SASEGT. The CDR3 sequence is CASTAGTGAYNEQFF. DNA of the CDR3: TGTGCCAGCACTGCCGGGACAGGGGCCTACAATGAGCAGTTCTTC.

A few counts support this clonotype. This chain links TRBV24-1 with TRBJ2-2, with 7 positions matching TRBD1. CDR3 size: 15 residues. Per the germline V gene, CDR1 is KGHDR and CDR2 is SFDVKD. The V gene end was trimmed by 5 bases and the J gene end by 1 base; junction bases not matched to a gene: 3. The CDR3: CATSGPGGNTGELFF. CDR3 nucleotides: TGTGCCACCAGTGGGCCAGGGGGGAACACCGGGGAGCTGTTTTTT.

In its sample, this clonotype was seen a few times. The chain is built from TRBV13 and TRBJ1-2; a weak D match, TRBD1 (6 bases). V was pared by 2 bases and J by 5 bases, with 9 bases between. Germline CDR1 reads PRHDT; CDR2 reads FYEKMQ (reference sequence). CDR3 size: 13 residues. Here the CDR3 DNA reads TGTGCCAGCAGCTTAAGGGGGACATATGGCTACACCTTC. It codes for CASSLRGTYGYTF.

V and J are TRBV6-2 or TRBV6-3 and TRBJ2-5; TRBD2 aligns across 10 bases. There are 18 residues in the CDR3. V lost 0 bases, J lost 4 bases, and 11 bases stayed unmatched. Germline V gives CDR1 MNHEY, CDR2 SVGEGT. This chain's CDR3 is CASSYSSELAGKTETQYF. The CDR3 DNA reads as TGTGCCAGCAGTTACTCGTCCGAACTAGCGGGAAAGACAGAGACCCAGTACTTC.

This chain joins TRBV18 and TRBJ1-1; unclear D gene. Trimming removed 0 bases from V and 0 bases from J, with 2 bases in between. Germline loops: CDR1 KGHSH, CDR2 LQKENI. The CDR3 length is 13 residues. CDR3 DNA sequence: TGTGCCAGCTCACCACCGATGAACACTGAAGCTTTCTTT. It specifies CASSPPMNTEAFF. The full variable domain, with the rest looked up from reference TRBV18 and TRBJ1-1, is NAGVMQNPRHLVRRRGQEARLRCSPMKGHSHVYWYRQLPEEGLKFMVYLQKENIIDESGMPKERFSAEFPKEGPSILRIQQVVRGDSAAYFCASSPPMNTEAFFGQGTRLTVV.

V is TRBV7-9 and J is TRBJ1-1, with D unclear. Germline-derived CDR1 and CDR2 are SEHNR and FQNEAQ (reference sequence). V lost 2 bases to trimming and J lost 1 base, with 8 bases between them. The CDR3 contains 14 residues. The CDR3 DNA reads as TGTGCCAGCAGCTTATCGTTGGCGAACACTGAAGCTTTCTTT. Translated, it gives CASSLSLANTEAFF.

The CDR3 DNA sequence: TGCAGCGTCCTCTCGATTGACTCTGGGGCCAACGTCCTGACTTTC. Translated, it gives CSVLSIDSGANVLTF. This rearrangement joins TRBV29-1 to TRBJ2-6; D is unclear. Per the germline V gene, CDR1 is SQVTM and CDR2 is ANQGSEA. Trimming cost V 6 bases and J 0 bases, with 12 bases left between them. The CDR3 contains 15 residues.

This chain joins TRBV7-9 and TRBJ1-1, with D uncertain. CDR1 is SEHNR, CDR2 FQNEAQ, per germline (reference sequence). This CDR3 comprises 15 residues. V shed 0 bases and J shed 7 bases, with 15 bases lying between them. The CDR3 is CASSLALGQELEAFF. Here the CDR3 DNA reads TGTGCCAGCAGCTTAGCTTTAGGGCAGGAGCTTGAAGCTTTCTTT.

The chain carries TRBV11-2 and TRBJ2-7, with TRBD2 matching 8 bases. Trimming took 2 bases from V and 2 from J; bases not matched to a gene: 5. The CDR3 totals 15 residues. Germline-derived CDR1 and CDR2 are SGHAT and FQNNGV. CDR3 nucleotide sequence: TGTGCCAGCAGCTTATATAGCGGGGAGACCTACGAGCAGTACTTC. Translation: CASSLYSGETYEQYF.

The CDR3 DNA is TGTGCCAGCAGGAAAGACAGGGGGCAATCACCCCTCCACTTT. As protein: CASRKDRGQSPLHF. The chain combines TRBV6-5 with TRBJ1-6; the match to TRBD1 covers 10 bases. From germline, CDR1 is MNHEY and CDR2 SVGAGI. V gave up 6 bases and J gave up 10 bases; unmatched junction bases: 6. The CDR3 runs to 14 residues.

The CDR3 reads CASSRQGQETQYF. CDR3 nucleotides: TGTGCCAGCAGCCGACAGGGGCAAGAGACCCAGTACTTC. This chain connects TRBV14 to TRBJ2-5; 8 bases align to TRBD1. The V gene end was trimmed by 4 bases and the J gene end by 2 bases; junction bases not matched to a gene: 0. CDR1 and CDR2 (germline): SGHDN, FVKESK. The CDR3 sequence is 13 residues long.

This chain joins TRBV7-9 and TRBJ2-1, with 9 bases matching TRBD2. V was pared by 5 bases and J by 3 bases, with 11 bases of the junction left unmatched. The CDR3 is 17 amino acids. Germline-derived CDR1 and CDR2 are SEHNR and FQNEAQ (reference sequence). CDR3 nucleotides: TGTGCCAGCAGCCACCCTCAGCGGGAGGAACGCTACAATGAGCAGTTCTTC. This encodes CASSHPQREERYNEQFF.

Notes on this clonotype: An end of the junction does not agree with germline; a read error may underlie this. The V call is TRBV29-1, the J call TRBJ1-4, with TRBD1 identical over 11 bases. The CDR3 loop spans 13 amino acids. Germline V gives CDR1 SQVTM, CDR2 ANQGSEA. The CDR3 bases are TGCAGCGTTGAAGGGACAGGGGGCGAAAAACTGGTTTTT. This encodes CSVEGTGGEKLVF.

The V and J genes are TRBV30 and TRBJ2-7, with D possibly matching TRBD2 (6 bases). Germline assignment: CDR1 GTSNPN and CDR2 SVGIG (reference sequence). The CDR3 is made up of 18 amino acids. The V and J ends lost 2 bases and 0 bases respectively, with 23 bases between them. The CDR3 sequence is CAWSTPPPEVAVSYEQYF. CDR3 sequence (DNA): TGTGCCTGGAGTACACCCCCCCCTGAGGTAGCGGTCTCCTACGAGCAGTACTTC.

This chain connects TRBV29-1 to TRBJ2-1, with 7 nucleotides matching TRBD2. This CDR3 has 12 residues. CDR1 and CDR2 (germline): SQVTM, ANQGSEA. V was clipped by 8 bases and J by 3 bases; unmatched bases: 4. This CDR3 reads CSLTSDYNEQFF. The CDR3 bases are TGCAGCCTTACTAGCGACTACAATGAGCAGTTCTTC.

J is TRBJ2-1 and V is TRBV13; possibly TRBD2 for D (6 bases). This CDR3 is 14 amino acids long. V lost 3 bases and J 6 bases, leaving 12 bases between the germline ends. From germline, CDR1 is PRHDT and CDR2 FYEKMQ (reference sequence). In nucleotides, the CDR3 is TGTGCCAGCAGCTTTAGCGGCCTTTCCAATGAGCAGTTCTTC. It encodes CASSFSGLSNEQFF.

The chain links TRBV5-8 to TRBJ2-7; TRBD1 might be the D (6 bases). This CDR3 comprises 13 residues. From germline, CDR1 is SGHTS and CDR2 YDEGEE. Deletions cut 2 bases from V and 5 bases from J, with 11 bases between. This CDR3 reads CASSFHRENEQYF. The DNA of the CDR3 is TGTGCCAGCAGCTTTCACAGGGAAAACGAGCAGTACTTC.

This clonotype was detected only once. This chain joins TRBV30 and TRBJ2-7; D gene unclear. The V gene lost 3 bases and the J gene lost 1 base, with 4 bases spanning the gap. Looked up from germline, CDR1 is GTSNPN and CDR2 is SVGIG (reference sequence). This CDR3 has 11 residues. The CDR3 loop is CAWRQSYEQYF. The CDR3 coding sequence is TGTGCCTGGAGACAGTCCTACGAGCAGTACTTC.

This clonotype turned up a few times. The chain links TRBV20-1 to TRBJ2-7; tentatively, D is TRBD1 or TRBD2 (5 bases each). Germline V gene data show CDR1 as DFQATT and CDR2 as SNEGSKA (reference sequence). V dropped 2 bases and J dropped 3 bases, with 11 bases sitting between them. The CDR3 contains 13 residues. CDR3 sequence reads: CSARKLGDYEQYV. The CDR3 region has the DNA TGCAGTGCTAGAAAACTAGGGGACTACGAGCAGTACGTC.

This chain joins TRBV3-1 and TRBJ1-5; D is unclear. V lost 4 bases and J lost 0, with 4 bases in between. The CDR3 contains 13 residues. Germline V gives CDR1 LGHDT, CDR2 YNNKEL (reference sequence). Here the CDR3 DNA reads TGTGCCAGCAGCCCGGGTAGCAATCAGCCCCAGCATTTT. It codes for CASSPGSNQPQHF.

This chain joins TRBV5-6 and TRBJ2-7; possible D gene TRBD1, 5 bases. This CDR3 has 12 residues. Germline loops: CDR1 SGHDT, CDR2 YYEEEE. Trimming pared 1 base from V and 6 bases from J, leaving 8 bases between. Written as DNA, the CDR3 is TGTGCCAGCAGCTTGCATAGGGGCGAGCAGTACGTC. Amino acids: CASSLHRGEQYV.

DNA of the CDR3: TGTGCCAGTAGTATGGGGACTAGCTCAGGGGAGCTGTTTTTT. Amino acids: CASSMGTSSGELFF. The rearrangement uses TRBV19 and TRBJ2-2; TRBD2 aligns across 9 bases. V shed 3 bases and J 8 bases; nucleotides not matched to a gene: 4. Germline CDR1 and CDR2: LNHDA and SQIVND (reference sequence). The CDR3 runs 14 residues.

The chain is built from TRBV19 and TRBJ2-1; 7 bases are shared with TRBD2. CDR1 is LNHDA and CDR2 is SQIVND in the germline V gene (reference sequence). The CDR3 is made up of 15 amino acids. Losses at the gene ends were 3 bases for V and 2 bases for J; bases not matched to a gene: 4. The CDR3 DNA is TGTGCCAGTAGTATCCAAGCGGGGCCCTACAATGAGCAGTTCTTC. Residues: CASSIQAGPYNEQFF. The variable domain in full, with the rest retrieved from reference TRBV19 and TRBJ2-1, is DGGITQSPKYLFRKEGQNVTLSCEQNLNHDAMYWYRQDPGQGLRLIYYSQIVNDFQKGDIAEGYSVSREKKESFPLTVTSAQKNPTAFYLCASSIQAGPYNEQFFGPGTRLTVL.

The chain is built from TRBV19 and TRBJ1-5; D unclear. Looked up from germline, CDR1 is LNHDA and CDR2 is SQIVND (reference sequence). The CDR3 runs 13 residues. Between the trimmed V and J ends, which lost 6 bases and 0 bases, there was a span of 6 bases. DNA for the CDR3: TGTGCCAGTAGAAGAGTTAGCAATCAGCCCCAGCATTTT. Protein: CASRRVSNQPQHF.